The subject of this entry is one T cell receptor beta chain. Antigen specificity is unknown. The data originate from a study of cytomegalovirus exposure and HLA in healthy donors. General study findings and limits: In a later analysis, parvovirus B19, influenza, CMV and Epstein-Barr virus appeared linked to several top co-occurrence clusters. Reported findings show TCR beta sequences accurately forecast HLA-A and HLA-B alleles in most subjects. Indistinguishable V segments such as TRBV6-2 and TRBV6-3 were excluded. When a later analysis compared HLA-associated TCR beta chains with equally common others, the HLA-associated chains turned out to be more clonally expanded and to have lower generation probabilities.

The CDR3 contains 17 residues. The germline V gene encodes CDR1 SEHNR and CDR2 FQNEAQ (reference sequence). The V and J ends lost 5 bases and 4 bases, in that order; junction bases with no gene match: 14. Vbeta (60) and Jbeta (13) primers were used in the PCR. Assay: immunoSEQ multiplex PCR; the TCRdb copy retains only in-frame clones and omits some. The sample includes approximately 93,000 clones, 65% of them seen just once. The sequence was collected from a boy between 10 and 17 years old in good health and CMV-seropositive. The chain employs TRBV7-9 and TRBJ2-1; 7 nucleotides agree with TRBD1. Sequences were obtained from PBMCs. This chain's CDR3 is CASSPQLRDRVYNEQFF. CDR3 sequence (DNA): TGTGCCAGCAGCCCACAACTCCGGGACAGAGTATACAATGAGCAGTTCTTC.